This TCR beta chain was sequenced in a study of shared clonotypes between healthy human individuals. Deep was the level used in running the assay. Clones were sequenced by immunoSEQ multiplex PCR, and TCRdb holds only the in-frame ones, with some missing. The repertoire holds millions of clones, with 95% as singletons. With respect to this clone: Its antigen is undetermined. Distinct nucleotide sequences in the sample also encode this CDR3.

Looked up from germline, CDR1 is MNHEY and CDR2 is SVGAGI. This CDR3 is built from 14 residues. The V and J ends lost 3 bases and 2 bases respectively, with 11 bases between them. The study enrolled healthy HIV-negative adults without recent acute infections or vaccinations as donors. The study, taken as a whole, reports: Relative to memory subsets, naive subsets generally showed larger estimated richness.

The sequence was collected from a man aged 18 to 30 in good health. The chain couples TRBV6-5 to TRBJ2-7, with unresolved D. Sequenced: naive CD4+ T cells sorted from blood. The subset: CD45RA+ positively selected. Written as DNA, the CDR3 is TGTGCCAGCAGTTATTCCAGAGGACCCTACGAGCAGTACTTC. Translating it yields CASSYSRGPYEQYF.